One and the same sample provided the 10 T cell receptor beta chains below, sequenced in a study of regulatory T cells in long-lasting Graves disease. To make TCR beta libraries, researchers used iRepertoire HTBI primers and Arm-PCR of CDR3 regions. TCRdb called the multiplex PCR reads again in MiXCR, with one record for every CDR3 protein. The data hold a few hundred thousand distinct CDR3 sequences, with about 13% observed a single time. Time point in this sample: newly diagnosed GD, antithyroid drugs for less than 3 months. PBMCs were the source of the RNA used for TCR sequencing. The sample also formed part of further work on T cells in Graves' hyperthyroidism and ophthalmopathy.

Here the sequenced sample was peripheral blood mononuclear cells (PBMCs), taken at new diagnosis, from a patient treated with antithyroid drugs. Receptors were obtained from a man younger than 45 with Graves disease.

This clonotype was counted many times. The genes are TRBV30 and TRBJ2-7, with 8 nucleotides matching TRBD1. The CDR3 runs to 12 residues. CDR1 GTSNPN and CDR2 SVGIG come from the germline V gene (reference sequence). Trimming removed 5 bases from V and 0 bases from J; junction bases left unmatched: 0. The DNA of the CDR3 is TGTGCCTGGGACAGGGGCTCCTACGAGCAGTACTTC. Encoded protein: CAWDRGSYEQYF.

On this clonotype: A much larger clone sits a single nucleotide away, making a read error possible. The gene calls are TRBV18 and TRBJ2-7; the D is unclear. The CDR3 loop spans 13 amino acids. CDR1 and CDR2 (germline): KGHSH, LQKENI. Trimming pared 3 bases from V and 3 bases from J, leaving 9 bases between. CDR3 in amino acids: CASSPRAVYEQYF. The CDR3 DNA follows: TGTGCCAGCTCACCTAGGGCAGTCTACGAGCAGTACTTC. The whole variable domain, filled in from reference TRBV18 and TRBJ2-7, reads NAGVMQNPRHLVRRRGQEARLRCSPMKGHSHVYWYRQLPEEGLKFMVYLQKENIIDESGMPKERFSAEFPKEGPSILRIQQVVRGDSAAYFCASSPRAVYEQYFGPGTRLTVT.

In regard to this clonotype: One base separates it from a far larger clone, so it is likely a read error. The chain is built from TRBV3-1 and TRBJ2-2; D tentatively fits TRBD1 or TRBD2 (5 bases each). The CDR3 runs 12 residues. Trimming took off 8 bases at V and 1 base at J, with 5 bases between the two ends. The germline gives CDR1 LGHDT, CDR2 YNNKEL (reference sequence). The CDR3 spells CASGGNTGELFF. For the CDR3, the DNA is TGTGCCAGCGGGGGGAACACCGGGGAGCTGTTTTTT.

This clonotype appeared many times. The chain couples TRBV11-2 to TRBJ1-1; 8 nucleotides agree with TRBD1. The germline V gene encodes CDR1 SGHAT and CDR2 FQNNGV. V trimming: 6 bases; J trimming: 5 bases; junction bases outside the gene matches: 20. The CDR3 covers 18 residues. The CDR3 protein is CASRARTTGEGLGTEAFF. CDR3 DNA: TGTGCCAGCAGAGCGCGCACGACAGGGGAGGGATTGGGAACTGAAGCTTTCTTT.

This clonotype was seen only a few times. The V gene is TRBV7-2, the J gene TRBJ2-7; D gene unclear. V was pared by 0 bases and J by 1 base, with 16 bases between. Per germline, CDR1 SGHTA and CDR2 FQGNSA. The CDR3 consists of 17 residues. The CDR3: CASSLALLTDGSYEQYF. Here the CDR3 DNA reads TGTGCCAGCAGCTTAGCGCTCTTAACAGATGGGTCCTACGAGCAGTACTTC.

This clonotype was observed at least ten times. The gene calls are TRBV24-1 and TRBJ2-2; 12 nucleotides align to TRBD2. This CDR3 has 14 amino acids. Germline CDR1 and CDR2: KGHDR and SFDVKD. Trimming removed 8 bases from V and 6 bases from J; junction bases left unmatched: 3. DNA for the CDR3: TGTGCCACCAAGGCTAGCGGGAGGGCCGGGGAGCTGTTTTTT. Amino acid sequence: CATKASGRAGELFF.

This chain links TRBV6-1 with TRBJ2-7; possibly TRBD2 for D (6 bases). Trimming left V 10 bases short and J 2 bases short, with 18 bases between. The CDR3 covers 14 residues. The germline gives CDR1 MNHNS, CDR2 SASEGT. The CDR3 sequence is CATRRDSGPYEQYF. The CDR3 DNA reads as TGTGCCACCCGCCGAGACAGCGGGCCCTACGAGCAGTACTTC.

The table lists this clonotype with many counts. V gene TRBV7-3 combines with J gene TRBJ1-3; D not resolved. This CDR3 is 13 amino acids long. Germline assignment: CDR1 SGHTA and CDR2 FQGTGA. V lost 5 bases and J 4 bases, leaving 9 bases between the germline ends. Written as DNA, the CDR3 is TGTGCCAGCAGCAGCTTGGGGGGAAACACCATATATTTT. It is translated as CASSSLGGNTIYF. The whole variable domain, remainder taken from reference TRBV7-3 and TRBJ1-3, is GAGVSQTPSNKVTEKGKYVELRCDPISGHTALYWYRQSLGQGPEFLIYFQGTGAADDSGLPNDRFFAVRPEGSVSTLKIQRTERGDSAVYLCASSSLGGNTIYFGEGSWLTVV.

This clonotype was seen a handful of times. The chain employs TRBV5-1 and TRBJ2-7; weak D call: TRBD2 (6 bases). The CDR3 is 15 residues long. Trimming took off 4 bases at V and 5 bases at J, with 19 bases between the two ends. Germline CDR1 reads SGHRS; CDR2 reads YFSETQ. In DNA, the CDR3 is TGCGCCAGCAGCCCAGATCCGGCGGGATCTAACGAGCAGTACTTC. Translated: CASSPDPAGSNEQYF.

The J gene is TRBJ2-3, the V gene TRBV24-1, with TRBD1 matching over 9 bases. Trimming cost V 4 bases and J 3 bases; bases outside gene matches: 7. CDR3 length: 16 residues. Per germline, CDR1 KGHDR and CDR2 SFDVKD. CDR3 sequence: CATSDPDRGRTDTQYF. In DNA form, the CDR3 reads TGTGCCACCAGTGACCCGGACAGGGGACGTACAGATACGCAGTATTTT.